A single TCR beta chain is shown here with its context. Its antigen target is currently unknown. The input lacks base qualities; no much larger clone sits a single base away. V and J lose 0 bases and 5 bases, and a span of 16 bases separates them. From the germline V gene (reference sequence), CDR1 is SEHNR and CDR2 is FQNEAQ. The CDR3 measures 17 amino acids from cysteine to phenylalanine. This entry keeps only the CDR3 DNA: 51 bases, framed from base 1. The donors were healthy, HIV-negative adults with no recently reported acute infections or vaccinations. Every donor was a Caucasian adult residing in Nashville, Tennessee, USA. Magnetic negative selection was used to enrich CD4+ T cells, after which naive cells were positively selected on CD45RA and the negative fraction became the memory subset. Blood was obtained by leukapheresis, after which PBMCs were separated by Ficoll-Histopaque density gradient centrifugation and cryopreserved in liquid nitrogen vapor phase. Analytical flow cytometry was used to check the purity and quantity of every magnetically sorted T cell population. Genomic DNA was isolated from each sorted fraction and quantified by UV absorbance on a Nanodrop 2000c.

This entry belongs to a study of shared clonotypes between healthy human individuals (TCRdb year 2020). About the full investigation: The cohort comprised a couple of women and a few men aged 18 to 49 years. To estimate repertoire size and how much clonotypes are shared between individuals, the study performed deep sequencing of blood TCR repertoires from five healthy adults. Per donor, three plates each were used for CD4 naive and CD4 memory, two for CD8 naive, and one for CD8 memory. Libraries were prepared and TCR repertoires were sequenced by different laboratories using diverse techniques, in order to increase sequencing depth and limit assay-specific biases. Per donor, leukapheresis produced somewhere between about 0.85 and 8.9 billion PBMCs. Summary of the overall study and its limitations: Compared with non-shared clonotypes, the clonotypes found in all four sorted-subset donors had higher generation probabilities. Sampling was restricted to blood, and TCR repertoires in tissues likely differ from the TCR repertoires found in blood. The genetic and exposure-history diversity represented was limited by the small number of donors. Even with the large sequencing depth, rarefaction of the sorted-subset datasets indicated that sequencing was incomplete. Sharing across a few donors was observed for about 5% of naive CD4, under 4% of naive CD8, 2% to 2.5% of memory CD4, and about 0.4% of memory CD8 clonotypes. Pairwise subsampling indicated that sequencing depth was expected to affect the degree of clonotype sharing among donors. Naive subsets generally had larger estimated clonotype richness than memory subsets.

TCR CDR3 regions were amplified from genomic DNA by multiplex PCR using the deep immunoSEQ assay. Genomic DNA extracted from each cell subset was distributed evenly over all wells of several immunoSEQ 96-well plates, and each plate served as one replicate. Each replicate PCR for sorted subsets received about 220 ng genomic DNA, equal to roughly 30,000 T cell genomes. Purified libraries were quantified with a Qubit 3.0 fluorometer, sized on a Bioanalyzer 2100, and re-quantified with the KAPA Library Quantification kit. Every immunoSEQ 96-well plate was sequenced on a separate single-read 150-cycle Illumina NextSeq 550 flow cell. As for the authors' bioinformatics: Because the immunoSEQ output held only junctional sequences and lacked quality scores, the filtering could not match the filtering applied to full-length reads. To assign V/J genes and CDR3, sequences were annotated using PyIR, a Python wrapper for IgBLAST v1.9, with IMGT germline references. Reads with weak V/J assignments (E-value above 1e-6), missing CDR3, stop codons, out-of-frame junctions, or ambiguous translated residues were removed. V3J clonotypes were defined as sequences sharing the same inferred V gene, J gene, and CDR3 amino acid sequence. The percentage overlap between two repertoires was calculated by dividing the number of shared unique clonotypes by the size of the smaller repertoire. RTK rarefaction, the Chao1 estimator, and Recon v2.1 estimates of unobserved clonotypes were used to assess repertoire richness. For all TCRbeta clonotypes obtained by the gDNA method from several donors, generation probabilities were computed with OLGA. TCRdb took over this immuneACCESS table, retaining in-frame rearrangements with V and J assigned. Such tables are incomplete; in checked studies, under half of the missing clones stem from an unresolved V gene, and the remainder is unexplained. V and J calls and clone size are those listed in that table; D and trimming were worked out from the DNA. For this sample there are around 750,000 clones; approximately 79% appear just once. The top ten clones comprise over 1.5% of the sample.

The sequence is built from TRBV7-9 and TRBJ2-2; the D gene identity is not certain. Sequences were obtained from memory CD4+ T cells sorted from blood. What this sample's cell subset or site label stands for: CD45RA-negative fraction. The TCR sequence derives from a woman aged 25-40 years in good health. The CDR3 region: CASSLALGSLGTGELFF. The DNA is as follows: TGTGCCAGCAGCTTAGCGCTGGGATCCCTCGGTACCGGGGAGCTGTTTTTT.